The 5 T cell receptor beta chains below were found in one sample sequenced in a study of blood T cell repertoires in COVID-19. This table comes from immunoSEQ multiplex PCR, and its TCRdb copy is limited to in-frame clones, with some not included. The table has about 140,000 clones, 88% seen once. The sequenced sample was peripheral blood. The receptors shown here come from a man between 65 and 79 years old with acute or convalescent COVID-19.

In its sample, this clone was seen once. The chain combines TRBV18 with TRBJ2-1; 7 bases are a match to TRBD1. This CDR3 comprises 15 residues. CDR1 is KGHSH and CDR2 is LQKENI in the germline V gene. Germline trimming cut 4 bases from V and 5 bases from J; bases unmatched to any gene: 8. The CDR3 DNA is TGTGCCAGCTCACTAGACAGGGACGGGAACAATGAGCAGTTCTTC. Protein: CASSLDRDGNNEQFF. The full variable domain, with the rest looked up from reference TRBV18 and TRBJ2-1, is NAGVMQNPRHLVRRRGQEARLRCSPMKGHSHVYWYRQLPEEGLKFMVYLQKENIIDESGMPKERFSAEFPKEGPSILRIQQVVRGDSAAYFCASSLDRDGNNEQFFGPGTRLTVL.

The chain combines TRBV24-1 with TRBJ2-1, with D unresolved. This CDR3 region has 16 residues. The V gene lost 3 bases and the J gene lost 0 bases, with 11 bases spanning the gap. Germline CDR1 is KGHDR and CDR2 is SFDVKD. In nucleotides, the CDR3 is TGTGCCACCAGTGATGTGTTAGAAAGCTCCTACAATGAGCAGTTCTTC. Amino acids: CATSDVLESSYNEQFF.

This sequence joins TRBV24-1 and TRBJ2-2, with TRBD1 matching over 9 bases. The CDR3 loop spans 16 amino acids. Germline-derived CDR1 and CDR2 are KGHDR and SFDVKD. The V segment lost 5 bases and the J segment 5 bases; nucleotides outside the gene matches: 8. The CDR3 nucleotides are TGTGCCACCAGTGGCCCGGGACAGGGTATAACCGGGGAGCTGTTTTTT. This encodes CATSGPGQGITGELFF.

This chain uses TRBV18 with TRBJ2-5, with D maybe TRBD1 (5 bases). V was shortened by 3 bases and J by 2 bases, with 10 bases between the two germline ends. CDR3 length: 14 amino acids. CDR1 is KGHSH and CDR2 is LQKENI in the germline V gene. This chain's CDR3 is CASSPYDSQETQYF. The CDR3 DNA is TGTGCCAGCTCACCGTACGACAGTCAAGAGACCCAGTACTTC.

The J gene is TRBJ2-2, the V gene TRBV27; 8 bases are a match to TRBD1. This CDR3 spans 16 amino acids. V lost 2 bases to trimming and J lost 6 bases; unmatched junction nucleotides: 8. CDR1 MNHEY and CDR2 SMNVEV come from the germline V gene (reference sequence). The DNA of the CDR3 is TGTGCCAGCAGTTTACAACCCAGGGGGCTCTCCGGGGAGCTGTTTTTT. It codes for CASSLQPRGLSGELFF.